These 18 T cell receptor beta chains originate from one sample sequenced in a study of shared clonotypes between healthy human individuals. Profiling relied on immunoSEQ multiplex PCR, and the TCRdb table lists in-frame clones only, not all of them. The sample holds a few hundred thousand clones, around 81% seen once. The sample comprised PBMCs. The receptor source for this set is a woman between 40 and 55 years old in good health. Some clones in this sample may be carry-over from other donors' samples.

The V and J genes are TRBV7-3 and TRBJ2-3, with TRBD2 matching 13 bases. Trimming removed 3 bases from V and 4 bases from J; junction bases left unmatched: 10. This CDR3 spans 18 amino acids. Germline V lookup: CDR1 SGHTA, CDR2 FQGTGA. The CDR3 protein is CASSFGLAGVAVSDTQYF. DNA for the CDR3: TGTGCCAGCAGCTTCGGACTAGCGGGAGTTGCAGTATCAGATACGCAGTATTTT.

This chain joins TRBV19 and TRBJ1-1; D call uncertain. CDR3 length equals 11 residues. Germline V lookup: CDR1 LNHDA, CDR2 SQIVND (reference sequence). Trimming removed 7 bases from V and 4 bases from J, with 7 bases in between. CDR3 DNA: TGTGCCAGTACGCAATCCACTGAAGCTTTCTTT. As protein: CASTQSTEAFF.

This clone was observed once. The chain recombines TRBV4-3 with TRBJ2-2, with D unresolved. Looked up from germline, CDR1 is LGHNA and CDR2 is YSLEER. Trimming took off 4 bases at V and 7 bases at J, with 10 bases between the two ends. The CDR3 consists of 13 residues. The CDR3 reads CASSLSLDGELFF. The DNA of the CDR3 is TGCGCCAGCAGCCTTAGCTTGGACGGGGAGCTGTTTTTT.

CDR3 sequence reads: CASSLAGQLSYEQYF. The CDR3, as DNA: TGTGCCAGCAGCTTAGCGGGGCAGCTCTCCTACGAGCAGTACTTC. V gene TRBV11-2 combines with J gene TRBJ2-7; either TRBD1 or TRBD2 may fit D (5 bases each). The V and J ends lost 1 base and 0 bases respectively, with 10 bases between them. This CDR3 contains 15 residues. Germline CDR1 is SGHAT and CDR2 is FQNNGV.

V usage is TRBV7-9 and J usage is TRBJ2-5; TRBD2 matches 9 bases. Germline CDR1 and CDR2: SEHNR and FQNEAQ (reference sequence). The CDR3 sequence is 16 residues long. J gave up 3 bases and V 6 bases, and 11 bases lay outside the gene matches. The CDR3 protein is CASRPLAGAGEETQYF. In DNA, the CDR3 is TGTGCCAGCAGACCGTTAGCGGGAGCGGGGGAAGAGACCCAGTACTTC.

This chain joins TRBV2 and TRBJ2-1, with 7 bases fitting TRBD2. V lost 1 base to trimming and J lost 6 bases; unmatched junction nucleotides: 3. The CDR3 is 14 residues long. Germline CDR1 is SNHLY and CDR2 is FYNNEI. The CDR3 is CASSEESSGNEQFF. DNA for the CDR3: TGTGCCAGCAGTGAAGAGTCTAGCGGCAATGAGCAGTTCTTC.

The V gene is TRBV29-1, the J gene TRBJ2-1, with D possibly TRBD2 on 5 matching bases. Germline assignment: CDR1 SQVTM and CDR2 ANQGSEA. V was cut by 8 bases and J by 3 bases, with 14 bases left in between. CDR3 size: 13 residues. The chain's CDR3 is CSLREGRYNEQFF. The CDR3 DNA reads as TGCAGCCTGCGTGAGGGTCGCTACAATGAGCAGTTCTTC.

V gene TRBV19 combines with J gene TRBJ2-7; perhaps TRBD1 as D (6 bases). Germline V gene lookup returns CDR1 LNHDA and CDR2 SQIVND (reference sequence). V lost 5 bases, J lost 3 bases, and 14 bases lay in between. The CDR3 extends over 14 amino acids. Written as DNA, the CDR3 is TGTGCCAGTAGTTTACAGGGTAGACTCTACGAGCAGTACTTC. Translated: CASSLQGRLYEQYF. Drawing the rest from reference TRBV19 and TRBJ2-7, the complete variable domain is DGGITQSPKYLFRKEGQNVTLSCEQNLNHDAMYWYRQDPGQGLRLIYYSQIVNDFQKGDIAEGYSVSREKKESFPLTVTSAQKNPTAFYLCASSLQGRLYEQYFGPGTRLTVT.

This chain links TRBV4-3 with TRBJ2-7; 11 positions match TRBD2. V trimming: 3 bases; J trimming: 2 bases; junction bases outside the gene matches: 3. The CDR3 runs to 15 residues. Germline CDR1 is LGHNA and CDR2 is YSLEER. CDR3: CASSQTSGMTYEQYF. CDR3 DNA: TGCGCCAGCAGCCAGACTAGCGGGATGACCTACGAGCAGTACTTC.

This chain connects TRBV7-8 to TRBJ2-6, with 16 bases aligning to TRBD2. CDR1 and CDR2 from the germline V gene are SGHVS and FQNEAQ. Losses at the gene ends were 5 bases for V and 6 bases for J; bases not matched to a gene: 7. The CDR3 loop spans 18 amino acids. The CDR3 reads CASSTGTSGRAKANVLTF. DNA of the CDR3: TGTGCCAGCAGCACTGGGACTAGCGGGAGGGCCAAGGCCAACGTCCTGACTTTC.

The rearrangement links TRBV7-3 to TRBJ1-2; 9 nucleotides line up with TRBD1. The CDR3 is 14 residues long. Unmatched junction bases numbered 8, after V lost 5 bases and J lost 7 bases. Germline V lookup: CDR1 SGHTA, CDR2 FQGTGA. The CDR3 is CASSPGQGWAGYTF. DNA of the CDR3: TGTGCCAGCAGCCCGGGACAGGGCTGGGCTGGCTACACCTTC.

This sequence joins TRBV7-7 and TRBJ2-1; D tentatively reads TRBD1 or TRBD2 (5 bases each). The CDR3 covers 13 residues. Trimming cost V 5 bases and J 9 bases, with 14 bases left between them. Germline V CDR1 and CDR2: SSHAT, FNYEAQ (reference sequence). The CDR3 protein is CASSAGTDGEQFF. The CDR3 nucleotides are TGTGCCAGCAGCGCCGGGACGGACGGTGAGCAGTTCTTC.

The chain joins TRBV7-2 to TRBJ1-5; D possibly corresponds to TRBD1 (5 bases). CDR1 is SGHTA, CDR2 FQGNSA, per germline. This CDR3 region has 15 residues. V was pared by 5 bases and J by 6 bases, with 17 bases between. This CDR3 reads CASSPPGTIGQPQHF. DNA for the CDR3: TGTGCCAGCAGCCCACCGGGGACTATTGGTCAGCCCCAGCATTTT.

J is TRBJ2-7 and V is TRBV29-1; D possibly corresponds to TRBD2 (6 bases). The CDR3 covers 13 residues. Trimming took off 6 bases at V and 2 bases at J, with 14 bases between the two ends. Germline CDR1 and CDR2: SQVTM and ANQGSEA. CDR3: CSVKRAITYEQYF. CDR3 DNA: TGCAGCGTGAAGCGGGCCATCACCTACGAGCAGTACTTC.

Of note for this clone: This specimen includes other DNA sequences encoding the same CDR3. The rearrangement joins TRBV7-8 to TRBJ2-7; a weak D match, TRBD2 (6 bases). Per germline, CDR1 SGHVS and CDR2 FQNEAQ. V lost 0 bases, J lost 0 bases, and 12 bases lay in between. This CDR3 is 16 amino acids long. The CDR3 here is CASSLAGGAASYEQYF. The CDR3 DNA is TGTGCCAGCAGCTTAGCGGGCGGGGCCGCCTCCTACGAGCAGTACTTC.

The chain links TRBV5-1 to TRBJ2-3; D is unclear. In germline, CDR1 is SGHRS, CDR2 YFSETQ. The CDR3 is 14 residues long. V dropped 4 bases and J dropped 5 bases, with 14 bases sitting between them. CDR3 nucleotide sequence: TGCGCCAGCAGCCTTCGGGTAGCCCAAGATACGCAGTATTTT. This encodes CASSLRVAQDTQYF.

The chain recombines TRBV29-1 with TRBJ1-2; the match to TRBD1 covers 9 bases. Germline CDR1 is SQVTM and CDR2 is ANQGSEA. There are 13 residues in the CDR3. V trimming: 6 bases; J trimming: 6 bases; junction bases outside the gene matches: 8. CDR3 in amino acids: CSVATGTGNGYTF. In nucleotides, the CDR3 is TGCAGCGTAGCAACCGGGACAGGGAATGGCTACACCTTC.

This clone has a single count. This chain joins TRBV4-2 and TRBJ2-1, with D possibly being TRBD2 (6 bases). Germline values: CDR1 LGHNA, CDR2 YNFKEQ. The CDR3 length is 15 residues. Trimming stripped 4 bases from V and 10 bases from J, with 20 bases between. This CDR3 is CASSPGLSRDGEQFF. The CDR3 DNA follows: TGTGCCAGCAGCCCCGGACTATCACGGGACGGAGAGCAGTTCTTC.